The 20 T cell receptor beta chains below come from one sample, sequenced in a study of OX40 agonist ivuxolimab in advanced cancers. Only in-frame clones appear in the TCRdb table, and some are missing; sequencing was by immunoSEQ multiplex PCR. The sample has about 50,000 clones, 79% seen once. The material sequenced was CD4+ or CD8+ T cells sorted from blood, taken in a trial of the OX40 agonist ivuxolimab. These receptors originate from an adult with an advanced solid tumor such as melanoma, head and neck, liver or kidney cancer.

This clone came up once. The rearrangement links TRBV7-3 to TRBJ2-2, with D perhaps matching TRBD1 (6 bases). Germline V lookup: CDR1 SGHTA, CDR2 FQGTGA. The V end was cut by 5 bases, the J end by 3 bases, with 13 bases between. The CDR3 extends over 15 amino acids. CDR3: CASSTGTQDTGELFF. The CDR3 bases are TGTGCCAGCAGCACCGGGACACAAGACACCGGGGAGCTGTTTTTT.

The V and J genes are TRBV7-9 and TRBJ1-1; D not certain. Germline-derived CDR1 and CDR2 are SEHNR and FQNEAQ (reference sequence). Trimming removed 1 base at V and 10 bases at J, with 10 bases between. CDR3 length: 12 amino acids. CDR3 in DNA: TGTGCCAGCAGCTTAGGTCAGCCGGTAGCTTTCTTT. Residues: CASSLGQPVAFF. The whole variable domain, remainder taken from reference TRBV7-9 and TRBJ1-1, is DTGVSQNPRHKITKRGQNVTFRCDPISEHNRLYWYRQTLGQGPEFLTYFQNEAQLEKSRLLSDRFSAERPKGSFSTLEIQRTEQGDSAMYLCASSLGQPVAFFGQGTRLTVV.

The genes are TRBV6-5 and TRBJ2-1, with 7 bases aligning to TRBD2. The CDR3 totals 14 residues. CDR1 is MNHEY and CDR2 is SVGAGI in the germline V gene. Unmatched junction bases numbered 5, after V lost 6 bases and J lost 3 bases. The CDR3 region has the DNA TGTGCCAGCAGCCCGGGACTAAGCTACAATGAGCAGTTCTTC. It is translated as CASSPGLSYNEQFF.

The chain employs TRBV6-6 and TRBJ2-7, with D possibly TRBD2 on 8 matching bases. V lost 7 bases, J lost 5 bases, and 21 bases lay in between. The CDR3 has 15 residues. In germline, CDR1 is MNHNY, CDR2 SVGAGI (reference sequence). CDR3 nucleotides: TGTGCCAGCATTCGAGGGACTAGAGGGGGCCACGAGCAGTACTTC. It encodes CASIRGTRGGHEQYF.

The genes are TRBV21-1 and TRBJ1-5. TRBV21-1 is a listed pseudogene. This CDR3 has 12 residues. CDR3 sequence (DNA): TGTGCCAGCAGCACCGACCAGCGGCCCCAGCATTTT. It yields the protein CASSTDQRPQHF.

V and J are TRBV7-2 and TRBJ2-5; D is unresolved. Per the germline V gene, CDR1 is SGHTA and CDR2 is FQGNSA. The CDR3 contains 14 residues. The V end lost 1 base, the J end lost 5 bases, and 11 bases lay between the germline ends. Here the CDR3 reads CASSLDDLRETQYF. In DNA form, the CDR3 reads TGTGCCAGCAGCTTAGACGACCTGCGGGAGACCCAGTACTTC.

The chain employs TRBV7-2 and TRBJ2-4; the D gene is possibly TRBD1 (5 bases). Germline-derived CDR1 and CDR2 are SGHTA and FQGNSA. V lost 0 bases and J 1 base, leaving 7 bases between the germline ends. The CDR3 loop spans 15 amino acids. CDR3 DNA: TGTGCCAGCAGCTTAGCCCCAGGGGCCAAAAACATTCAGTACTTC. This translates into CASSLAPGAKNIQYF.

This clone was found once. The CDR3 sequence: CASSNRDRGGEAFF. CDR3 in DNA: TGTGCCAGTAGTAACCGGGACAGGGGTGGTGAAGCTTTCTTT. The genes are TRBV19 and TRBJ1-1, with 10 bases that match TRBD1. The CDR3 is made up of 14 amino acids. Trimming took 4 bases from V and 7 from J; bases not matched to a gene: 6. Germline V CDR1 and CDR2: LNHDA, SQIVND (reference sequence).

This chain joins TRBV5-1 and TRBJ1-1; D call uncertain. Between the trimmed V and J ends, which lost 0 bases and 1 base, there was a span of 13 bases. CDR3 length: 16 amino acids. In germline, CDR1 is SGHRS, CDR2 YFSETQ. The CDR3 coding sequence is TGCGCCAGCAGCTTGGGTGTTGGGTATAGGAACACTGAAGCTTTCTTT. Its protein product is CASSLGVGYRNTEAFF.

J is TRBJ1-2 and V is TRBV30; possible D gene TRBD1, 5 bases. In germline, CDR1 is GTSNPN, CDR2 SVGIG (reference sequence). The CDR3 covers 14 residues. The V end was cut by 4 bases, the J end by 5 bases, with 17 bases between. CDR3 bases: TGTGCCTGGACCTACCACGGGGCGGTGTATGGCTACACCTTC. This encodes CAWTYHGAVYGYTF. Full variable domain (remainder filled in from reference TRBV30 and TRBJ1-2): SQTIHQWPATLVQPVGSPLSLECTVEGTSNPNLYWYRQAAGRGLQLLFYSVGIGQISSEVPQNLSASRPQDRQFILSSKKLLLSDSGFYLCAWTYHGAVYGYTFGSGTRLTVV.

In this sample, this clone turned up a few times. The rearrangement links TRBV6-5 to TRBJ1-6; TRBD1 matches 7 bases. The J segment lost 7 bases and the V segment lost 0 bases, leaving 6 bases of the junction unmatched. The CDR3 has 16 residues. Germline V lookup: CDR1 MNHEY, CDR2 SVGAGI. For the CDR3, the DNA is TGTGCCAGCAGTTACTCGACAGGGCTTGGGAATTCACCCCTCCACTTT. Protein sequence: CASSYSTGLGNSPLHF.

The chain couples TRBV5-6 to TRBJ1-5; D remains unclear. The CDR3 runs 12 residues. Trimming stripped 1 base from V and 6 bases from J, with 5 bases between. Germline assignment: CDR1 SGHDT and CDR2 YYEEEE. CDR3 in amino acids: CASSLNTQPQHF. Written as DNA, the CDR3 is TGTGCCAGCAGCTTGAACACTCAGCCCCAGCATTTT.

CDR3 sequence (DNA): TGTGCCAGCAGCCCTGTCGGACCTCCAAAATCACCCCTCCACTTT. Protein sequence: CASSPVGPPKSPLHF. The gene calls are TRBV7-6 and TRBJ1-6; D is unclear. Deletions cut 5 bases from V and 10 bases from J, with 18 bases between. The CDR3 consists of 15 residues. Germline CDR1 reads SGHVS; CDR2 reads FNYEAQ.

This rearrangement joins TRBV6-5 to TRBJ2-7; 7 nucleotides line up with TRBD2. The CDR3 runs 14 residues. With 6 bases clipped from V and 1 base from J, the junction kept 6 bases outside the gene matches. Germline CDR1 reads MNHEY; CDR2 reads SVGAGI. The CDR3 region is CASRAAGISYEQYF. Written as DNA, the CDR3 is TGTGCCAGCAGAGCAGCGGGAATTTCCTACGAGCAGTACTTC.

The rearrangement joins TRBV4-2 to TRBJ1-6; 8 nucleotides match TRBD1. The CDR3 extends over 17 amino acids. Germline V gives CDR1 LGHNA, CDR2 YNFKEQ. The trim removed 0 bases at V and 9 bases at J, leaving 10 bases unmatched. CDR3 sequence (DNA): TGTGCCAGCAGCCAAGACCCAGGGGGCCATGGGGGTTCACCCCTCCACTTT. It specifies CASSQDPGGHGGSPLHF.

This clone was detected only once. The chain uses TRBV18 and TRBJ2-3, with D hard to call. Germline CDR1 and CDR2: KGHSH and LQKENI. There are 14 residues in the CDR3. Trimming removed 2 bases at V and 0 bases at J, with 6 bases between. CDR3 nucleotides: TGTGCCAGCTCACCAACCCTCAGCACAGATACGCAGTATTTT. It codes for CASSPTLSTDTQYF.

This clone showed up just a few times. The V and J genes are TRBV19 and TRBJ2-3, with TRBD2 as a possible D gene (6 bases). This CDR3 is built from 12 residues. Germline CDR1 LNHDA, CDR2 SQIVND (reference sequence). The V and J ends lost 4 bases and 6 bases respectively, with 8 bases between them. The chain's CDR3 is CASSTGGDTQYF. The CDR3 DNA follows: TGTGCCAGTAGTACCGGAGGGGATACGCAGTATTTT.

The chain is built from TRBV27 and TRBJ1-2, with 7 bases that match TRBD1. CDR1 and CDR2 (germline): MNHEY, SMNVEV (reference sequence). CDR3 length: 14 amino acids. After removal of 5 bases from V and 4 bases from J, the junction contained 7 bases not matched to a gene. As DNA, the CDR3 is TGTGCCAGCAGTATCCAGGGGGACGGCTATGGCTACACCTTC. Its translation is CASSIQGDGYGYTF.

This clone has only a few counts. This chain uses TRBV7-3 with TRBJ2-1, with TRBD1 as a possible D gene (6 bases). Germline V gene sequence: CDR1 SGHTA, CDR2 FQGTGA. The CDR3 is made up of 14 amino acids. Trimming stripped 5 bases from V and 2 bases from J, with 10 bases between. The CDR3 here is CASSIRDTYNEQFF. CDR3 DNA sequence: TGTGCCAGCAGCATCCGGGACACCTACAATGAGCAGTTCTTC. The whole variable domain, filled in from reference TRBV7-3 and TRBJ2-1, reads GAGVSQTPSNKVTEKGKYVELRCDPISGHTALYWYRQSLGQGPEFLIYFQGTGAADDSGLPNDRFFAVRPEGSVSTLKIQRTERGDSAVYLCASSIRDTYNEQFFGPGTRLTVL.

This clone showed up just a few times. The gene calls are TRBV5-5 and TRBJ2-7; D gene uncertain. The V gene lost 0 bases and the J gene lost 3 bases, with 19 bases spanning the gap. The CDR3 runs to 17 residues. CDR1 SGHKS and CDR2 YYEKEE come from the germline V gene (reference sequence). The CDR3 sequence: CASSLGGSWAAFYEQYF. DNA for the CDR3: TGTGCCAGCAGCTTGGGAGGTAGCTGGGCCGCCTTCTACGAGCAGTACTTC.